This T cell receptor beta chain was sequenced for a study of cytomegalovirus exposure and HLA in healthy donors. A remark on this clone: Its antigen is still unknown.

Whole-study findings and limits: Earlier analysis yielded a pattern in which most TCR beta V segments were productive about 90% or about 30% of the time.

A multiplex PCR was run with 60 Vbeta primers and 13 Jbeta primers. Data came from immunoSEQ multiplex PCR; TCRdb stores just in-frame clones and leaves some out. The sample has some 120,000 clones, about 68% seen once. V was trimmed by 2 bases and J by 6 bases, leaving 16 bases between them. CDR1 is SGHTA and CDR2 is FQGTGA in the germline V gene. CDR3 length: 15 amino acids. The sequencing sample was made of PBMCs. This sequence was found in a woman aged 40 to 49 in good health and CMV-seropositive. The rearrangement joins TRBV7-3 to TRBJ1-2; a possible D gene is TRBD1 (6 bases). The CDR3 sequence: CASSLQGSGANGYTF. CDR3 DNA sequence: TGTGCCAGCAGCTTACAAGGCTCAGGGGCGAATGGCTACACCTTC.